These 19 T cell receptor beta chains were all obtained from the same sample, sequenced in a study of CD8 T cells in ankylosing spondylitis. TCRdb redid the calling of the 5' RACE reads with MiXCR, one entry per CDR3 protein. The sample includes about 220,000 distinct CDR3 sequences, approximately 7.3% seen only once; the top ten take 14%. Study-level results: What seemed typical of ankylosing spondylitis blood was a TCR beta motif built from 8 or 9 highly homologous variants.

The antigens for these receptors are not known. The sample consisted of blood, either unsorted or a sorted T cell fraction (not recorded which). Source of these receptors: a male donor with ankylosing spondylitis.

This clonotype occurred many times. The chain employs TRBV10-3 and TRBJ1-2; D ambiguous. The CDR3 runs 13 residues. CDR1 is ENHRY and CDR2 is SYGVKD in the germline V gene. The V and J ends lost 5 bases and 4 bases respectively, with 11 bases between them. CDR3 bases: TGTGCCATCAGTACCGACTCGGCCTATGGCTACACCTTC. It translates to CAISTDSAYGYTF.

This clonotype has ten or more counts. The chain links TRBV7-9 to TRBJ1-5, with D maybe TRBD1 (5 bases). CDR1 SEHNR and CDR2 FQNEAQ come from the germline V gene (reference sequence). V lost 8 bases to trimming and J lost 2 bases, with 10 bases between them. The CDR3 is made up of 13 amino acids. CDR3 in DNA: TGTGCCAGCTGCCTAGGGGGCAATCAGCCCCAGCATTTT. Translated: CASCLGGNQPQHF.

This clonotype was detected only a few times. The chain carries TRBV7-8 and TRBJ2-7; no reliable D call. Trimming took 2 bases from V and 0 from J, leaving 11 bases between them. The V gene's germline CDR1 is SGHVS and CDR2 FQNEAQ. This CDR3 region has 15 residues. The CDR3 reads CASSLTRISSYEQYF. CDR3 sequence (DNA): TGTGCCAGCAGCTTAACCAGGATCAGCTCCTACGAGCAGTACTTC.

Ten or more counts support this clonotype. This chain joins TRBV7-2 and TRBJ1-2, with D unclear. V was shortened by 0 bases and J by 7 bases, with 6 bases between the two germline ends. From germline, CDR1 is SGHTA and CDR2 FQGNSA. There are 12 residues in the CDR3. The CDR3 here is CASSLAFSGYTF. The CDR3, as DNA: TGTGCCAGCAGCTTAGCGTTTAGTGGCTACACCTTC.

This clonotype was detected many times. The V call is TRBV9, the J call TRBJ2-1; 13 bases fit TRBD2. Germline CDR1 and CDR2: SGDLS and YYNGEE. With 4 bases clipped from V and 6 bases from J, the junction kept 13 bases outside the gene matches. CDR3 length: 18 residues. CDR3 region: CASSPGLAGAFPRNEQFF. DNA of the CDR3: TGTGCCAGCAGCCCTGGACTAGCGGGGGCCTTCCCCCGCAATGAGCAGTTCTTC.

The chain links TRBV9 to TRBJ2-1, with 7 positions matching TRBD1. Germline lookup yields CDR1 SGDLS and CDR2 YYNGEE. After removal of 4 bases from V and 8 bases from J, the junction contained 9 bases not matched to a gene. The CDR3 sequence is 14 residues long. In DNA form, the CDR3 reads TGTGCCAGCAGCCCAGAGGGGGCAGGCGATGAGCAGTTCTTC. Residues: CASSPEGAGDEQFF.

This clonotype was detected ten times or more. This sequence joins TRBV11-3 and TRBJ2-5, with 7 bases fitting TRBD1. The germline gives CDR1 SGHNT, CDR2 YENEEA. This CDR3 is built from 15 residues. V trimming: 0 bases; J trimming: 5 bases; junction bases outside the gene matches: 6. The CDR3 sequence: CASSLERGGRETQYF. CDR3 nucleotides: TGTGCCAGCAGCTTAGAGCGAGGGGGCAGGGAGACCCAGTACTTC.

This clonotype was seen repeatedly, ten times or more. V usage is TRBV21-1 and J usage is TRBJ2-7; the table's D call of TRBD2 was not tested on the DNA. TRBV21-1 is given as a pseudogene. This CDR3 is 14 amino acids long. This CDR3 reads CASSTTSGGKEQYF. The CDR3 DNA reads TGTGCCAGCAGCACGACTAGCGGAGGGAAAGAGCAGTACTTC.

This clonotype was recorded many times. The V call is TRBV28, the J call TRBJ1-2; perhaps TRBD1 as D (6 bases). CDR3 length: 15 amino acids. Trimming stripped 6 bases from V and 7 bases from J, with 21 bases between. Germline CDR1 and CDR2: MDHEN and SYDVKM. The CDR3 here is CASSRTGTSLSGYTF. CDR3 nucleotide sequence: TGTGCCAGCAGCCGCACCGGGACAAGTTTATCTGGCTACACCTTC.

Ten or more counts support this clonotype. This rearrangement joins TRBV12-3 or TRBV12-4 to TRBJ1-1; D not resolved. Trimming stripped 0 bases from V and 4 bases from J, with 9 bases between. The CDR3 has 14 residues. The CDR3 loop reads CASSLAGYLTEAFF. The CDR3 DNA sequence: TGTGCCAGCAGTTTAGCCGGGTATCTCACTGAAGCTTTCTTT.

There are many counts of this clonotype. This chain links TRBV27 with TRBJ2-1; no clear D gene. The CDR3 sequence is 11 residues long. V lost 3 bases, J lost 8 bases, and 5 bases lay in between. Germline V gene sequence: CDR1 MNHEY, CDR2 SMNVEV (reference sequence). The CDR3 DNA sequence: TGTGCCAGCAGTTTCTTCGATGAGCAGTTCTTC. This gives the protein CASSFFDEQFF.

This clonotype occurred a few times. The chain employs TRBV13 and TRBJ1-3; the D is unclear. The CDR3 is 11 amino acids. The germline V and J ends were trimmed by 6 bases and 4 bases, with 4 bases remaining between them. Germline-derived CDR1 and CDR2 are PRHDT and FYEKMQ (reference sequence). This CDR3 is CASREGNTIYF. CDR3 sequence (DNA): TGTGCCAGCAGGGAAGGAAACACCATATATTTT. Together with reference TRBV13 and TRBJ1-3, the CDR3 gives the full variable domain: AAGVIQSPRHLIKEKRETATLKCYPIPRHDTVYWYQQGPGQDPQFLISFYEKMQSDKGSIPDRFSAQQFSDYHSELNMSSLELGDSALYFCASREGNTIYFGEGSWLTVV.

This rearrangement joins TRBV24-1 to TRBJ2-7, with D perhaps matching TRBD1 (6 bases). CDR1 is KGHDR, CDR2 SFDVKD, per germline. The CDR3 covers 18 residues. Trimming removed 5 bases from V and 2 bases from J, with 24 bases in between. CDR3 sequence reads: CATSGGRGSSVNPYEQYF. CDR3 DNA: TGTGCCACCAGTGGGGGCAGGGGCTCCTCTGTGAACCCCTACGAGCAGTACTTC.

This clonotype was picked up a small number of times. The chain employs TRBV7-3 and TRBJ2-7; D not resolved. Trimming took 2 bases from V and 7 from J, leaving 6 bases between them. CDR1 and CDR2 from the germline V gene are SGHTA and FQGTGA. The CDR3 spans 11 residues. The CDR3 loop reads CASSLSSEQYF. The CDR3 coding sequence is TGTGCCAGCAGCTTATCGTCAGAGCAGTACTTC.

This clonotype was recorded many times. The chain joins TRBV20-1 to TRBJ1-1; maybe TRBD1 (5 bases). Germline V gene lookup returns CDR1 DFQATT and CDR2 SNEGSKA (reference sequence). Trimming removed 3 bases at V and 1 base at J, with 15 bases between. This CDR3 is built from 15 residues. The CDR3 bases are TGCAGTGCTAGCGCACCCGGGACGGGGAACACTGAAGCTTTCTTT. Translating it yields CSASAPGTGNTEAFF.

This clonotype was detected many times. This chain joins TRBV20-1 and TRBJ2-7; D possibly uses TRBD1 or TRBD2 (5 bases each). Germline assignment: CDR1 DFQATT and CDR2 SNEGSKA (reference sequence). The length of the CDR3 is 15 residues. Trimming removed 5 bases at V and 0 bases at J, with 17 bases between. This chain's CDR3 is CSAWGPELSSYEQYF. CDR3 nucleotide sequence: TGCAGTGCTTGGGGACCCGAATTGAGCTCCTACGAGCAGTACTTC.

This clonotype was detected a few times. The J gene is TRBJ2-7, the V gene TRBV20-1; possibly TRBD1 for D (7 bases). Germline CDR1 reads DFQATT; CDR2 reads SNEGSKA (reference sequence). CDR3 length: 13 residues. The V and J ends lost 0 bases and 5 bases respectively, with 11 bases between them. CDR3 nucleotide sequence: TGCAGTGCTAGAGACAGGGGGGCGAACGAGCAGTACTTC. Translation: CSARDRGANEQYF.

The rearrangement links TRBV7-9 to TRBJ2-5, with a possible D match to TRBD1 (5 bases). Germline loops: CDR1 SEHNR, CDR2 FQNEAQ (reference sequence). The length of the CDR3 is 13 residues. Trimming cost V 11 bases and J 4 bases, with 17 bases left between them. This chain's CDR3 is CAGRKGSGETQYF. DNA of the CDR3: TGTGCCGGCCGTAAGGGGTCAGGAGAGACCCAGTACTTC.

This clonotype was counted ten times or more. CDR3: CASSPEPGQAIGYTF. Here the CDR3 DNA reads TGCGCCAGCAGCCCAGAGCCGGGACAGGCTATCGGCTACACCTTC. The chain joins TRBV5-1 to TRBJ1-2; 8 positions match TRBD1. V lost 4 bases and J lost 8; bases outside the gene matches: 13. The CDR3 totals 15 residues. Per the germline V gene, CDR1 is SGHRS and CDR2 is YFSETQ.